Following are 2 T cell receptor beta chains from one sample sequenced in a study of T cells after posttransplantation cyclophosphamide (dated by TCRdb to the mid-2010s). The protocol used for the library was the immunoSEQ multiplex PCR assay. TCRdb obtained this table from immuneACCESS and retained in-frame rearrangements with V and J assigned. These tables miss some clones; where compared with another copy, unresolved V genes account for less than half of the shortfall, and the remainder is unexplained. The sample data list 650 to 850 clones, and 65% to 90% of these were observed just once. The leading ten clones occupy around 9.8% of the sample. Material for sequencing was gut tissue. The receptors here all came from a man aged 50 to 59.

The rearrangement uses TRBV4-2 and TRBJ2-3; 11 bases fit TRBD2. V gave up 0 bases and J gave up 5 bases; unmatched junction bases: 10. The CDR3 length is 18 residues. Germline V lookup: CDR1 LGHNA, CDR2 YNFKEQ. The CDR3 DNA reads TGTGCCAGCAGCCAAGAAAGTGTACTAGCGGGAGATAAAGATACGCAGTATTTT. Its protein is CASSQESVLAGDKDTQYF.

This chain connects TRBV5-8 to TRBJ2-3; D not certain. Germline assignment: CDR1 SGHTS and CDR2 YDEGEE. V lost 0 bases and J 1 base, leaving 6 bases between the germline ends. CDR3 length equals 14 residues. CDR3 region: CASSLVRGTDTQYF. The CDR3 bases are TGTGCCAGCAGCTTGGTCCGGGGCACAGATACGCAGTATTTT.